The clone carrying this T cell receptor beta chain came up a few times. The antigen remains unidentified. This sample was included in a study of cytomegalovirus exposure and HLA in healthy donors. Overall study findings and caveats: Presence/absence analyses assumed roughly uniform sequencing depth across donors, which may not hold. In a later analysis, DRB1 alleles had the most associated TCRs; HLA-C alleles the fewest. Later analysis demonstrated an association between a missense DCLRE1C variant and TCR beta V- and J-gene trimming. The productive fraction for most TCR beta V segments was about 87% or about 30% in an earlier analysis.

The PCR employed 60 Vbeta primers together with 13 Jbeta primers. The assay was immunoSEQ multiplex PCR, and TCRdb's table has in-frame clones only and misses some. The sample contains roughly 200,000 clones, 80% of which appear only once. Germline V lookup: CDR1 SQVTM, CDR2 ANQGSEA. CDR3 length equals 15 residues. Trimming removed 6 bases from V and 0 bases from J; junction bases left unmatched: 7. This receptor was taken from a man in his forties in good health and CMV-seronegative. Material: PBMCs. The J gene is TRBJ2-1, the V gene TRBV29-1; 8 bases map to TRBD2. The CDR3 is CSVAEAGGSYNEQFF. For the CDR3, the DNA is TGCAGCGTGGCAGAGGCGGGGGGCTCCTACAATGAGCAGTTCTTC.